This T cell receptor (beta chain) was sequenced in a study of blood T cell repertoires in COVID-19. For the study at large: Nucleic acid was either cDNA or gDNA, and it came from T cells, B-cell-depleted T cells, or PBMCs.

Which cohort a participant joined came from the clinical history participants gave. Sequenced by immunoSEQ multiplex PCR; TCRdb stores in-frame clones only, minus some. The table has about 370,000 clones, around 89% seen once. Sequencing was performed on PBMCs or T cells enriched from blood (not recorded which). The TCR originated in a man between 18 and 35 years old who had recovered from COVID-19.

This CDR3 is CASSNPIHAYEQYF. The CDR3 DNA sequence: TGTGCCAGCAGCAATCCGATACATGCCTACGAGCAGTACTTC. The chain joins TRBV7-2 to TRBJ2-7; D call uncertain. Trimming shortened V by 5 bases and J by 2 bases, and 13 bases separated the two germline ends. This CDR3 is 14 amino acids long. The germline CDR1 and CDR2 sequences are SGHTA and FQGNSA.